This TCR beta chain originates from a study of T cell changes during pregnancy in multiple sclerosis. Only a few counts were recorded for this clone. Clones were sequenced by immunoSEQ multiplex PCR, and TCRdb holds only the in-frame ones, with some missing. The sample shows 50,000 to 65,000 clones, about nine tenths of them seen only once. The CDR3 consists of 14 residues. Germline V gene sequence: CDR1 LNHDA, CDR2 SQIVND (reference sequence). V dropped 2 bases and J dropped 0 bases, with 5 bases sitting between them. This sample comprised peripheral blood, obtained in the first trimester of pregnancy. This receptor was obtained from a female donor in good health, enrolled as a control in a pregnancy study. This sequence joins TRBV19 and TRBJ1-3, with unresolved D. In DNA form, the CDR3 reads TGTGCCAGTAGTATAACAGACTCTGGAAACACCATATATTTT. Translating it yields CASSITDSGNTIYF.